This T cell receptor (beta chain) was identified in a study of human thymus T cells. Findings and caveats of the study: The authors found apparently biased V and J gene usage in thymic and blood repertoires.

The CDR3 runs 13 residues. With 1 base removed from V and 8 bases from J, the gap between germline ends came to 11 bases. Germline CDR1 and CDR2: LNHNV and YYDKDF (reference sequence). This table comes from immunoSEQ multiplex PCR, and its TCRdb copy is limited to in-frame clones, with some not included. The data hold tens of thousands of clones, with over 85% observed a single time. Having surgery to correct congenital heart defects, healthy Finnish infants acted as the donors. A note on this clone: What it recognizes is unknown.

Sequenced sample: blood. The V call is TRBV15, the J call TRBJ1-1; D is unresolved. This receptor was obtained from a boy younger than two with a congenital heart defect but otherwise immunologically healthy. CDR3 sequence (DNA): TGTGCCACCAGCAGAGCCCGAAAGGAGGAAGCTTTCTTT. This encodes CATSRARKEEAFF.